This T cell receptor beta chain was retrieved from a study of blood T cell repertoires in COVID-19. Study background: Italy, Spain and the United States were the sources of the convalescent and acute COVID-19 samples. Sample material is recorded as cDNA or gDNA derived from T cells, B-cell-depleted T cells, or PBMCs.

Between the trimmed V and J ends, which lost 1 base and 5 bases, there was a span of 8 bases. The CDR3 has 13 residues. CDR1 is LGHNT, CDR2 FRNRAP, per germline. Under the authors' procedure: Nucleated cell number was recorded as an estimate derived from reference gene primer amplification. Assay used: immunoSEQ multiplex PCR; TCRdb lists only in-frame clones, some missing. V and J calls and clone size come straight from that table; D and trimming were deduced from the DNA. The sample lists 250,000 to 350,000 clones, around 89% occurring once. V and J are TRBV12-5 and TRBJ1-2; D uncertain. This clonotype was obtained from a woman aged 45-65 years with active or convalescent COVID-19. What was sequenced was peripheral blood. The CDR3 DNA reads as TGTGCTAGTGGTTTGGACGAGAGTTATGGCTACACCTTC. This gives the protein CASGLDESYGYTF.